This T cell receptor beta chain came from a study of blood T cell repertoires in COVID-19. Across the whole study: PBMCs, B-cell-depleted T cells, or T cells were the source of the cDNA or gDNA that made up the material.

Per germline, CDR1 MDHEN and CDR2 SYDVKM. J was trimmed by 1 base and V by 3 bases; bases with no gene match: 12. The CDR3 is made up of 19 amino acids. This clone turned up a few times. Methods used by the authors: Estimation of nucleated cell counts was performed using reference gene primer amplification. Data came from immunoSEQ multiplex PCR; TCRdb stores just in-frame clones and leaves some out. V and J calls and clone size follow that table, whereas D and trimming were derived from the DNA. The table shows 55,000 to 95,000 clones, with 75% to 85% occurring only once. The sequence was collected from a woman aged 70 to 79 with acute or convalescent COVID-19. Input material: peripheral blood. V gene TRBV28 combines with J gene TRBJ1-5; 10 nucleotides match TRBD1. The CDR3 DNA reads TGTGCCAGCAGTTTGCGGAGACAGGGGGCTAGTAGGAGCAATCAGCCCCAGCATTTT. This gives the protein CASSLRRQGASRSNQPQHF.